Each of the 28 T cell receptor beta chains below was sequenced from the same sample in a study of cytomegalovirus exposure and HLA in healthy donors. The study ran its PCR with 60 Vbeta and 13 Jbeta primers. The method was immunoSEQ multiplex PCR; TCRdb's version includes in-frame clones alone and lacks a portion of them. The sample lists roughly 250,000 clones, approximately 84% seen once, with roughly 2% in the top ten. Material for sequencing was PBMCs. Receptors originate from a woman in her thirties or forties in good health and CMV-seropositive.

V is TRBV18 and J is TRBJ1-1; D call uncertain. CDR1 KGHSH and CDR2 LQKENI come from the germline V gene. V lost 2 bases to trimming and J lost 1 base, with 5 bases between them. The CDR3 extends over 13 amino acids. DNA for the CDR3: TGTGCCAGCTCACCAGACACGAACACTGAAGCTTTCTTT. Its protein product is CASSPDTNTEAFF.

J is TRBJ2-3 and V is TRBV18; tentatively, D is TRBD1 (6 bases). Germline CDR1 is KGHSH and CDR2 is LQKENI. Trimming pared 3 bases from V and 3 bases from J, leaving 13 bases between. The CDR3 is 15 amino acids. CDR3 coding DNA: TGTGCCAGCTCACCGAAGGGGGACGGAACAGATACGCAGTATTTT. Protein: CASSPKGDGTDTQYF.

This chain connects TRBV11-2 to TRBJ2-7, with a weak D call TRBD2 (5 bases). This CDR3 has 15 residues. Per the germline V gene, CDR1 is SGHAT and CDR2 is FQNNGV. V dropped 2 bases and J dropped 2 bases, with 13 bases sitting between them. The CDR3 DNA reads TGTGCCAGCAGCTTATCCGGGGAACCCACCTACGAGCAGTACTTC. Its protein product is CASSLSGEPTYEQYF.

This chain connects TRBV19 to TRBJ2-2; the D is unclear. Germline V gene data show CDR1 as LNHDA and CDR2 as SQIVND (reference sequence). The CDR3 sequence is 13 residues long. V was trimmed by 3 bases and J by 6 bases, leaving 8 bases between them. The CDR3 loop is CASSIEPAGELFF. CDR3 bases: TGTGCCAGTAGTATTGAGCCGGCCGGGGAGCTGTTTTTT.

The chain is built from TRBV19 and TRBJ2-7, with 8 bases fitting TRBD1. The CDR3 sequence is 14 residues long. J was trimmed by 3 bases and V by 5 bases; bases with no gene match: 6. From germline, CDR1 is LNHDA and CDR2 SQIVND (reference sequence). The CDR3 nucleotides are TGTGCCAGTAGTCTGCAGGGGGCCCTCTACGAGCAGTACTTC. It specifies CASSLQGALYEQYF.

The chain has TRBV5-1 and TRBJ1-1; perhaps TRBD1 as D (6 bases). V lost 0 bases to trimming and J lost 4 bases, with 13 bases between them. The CDR3 sequence is 15 residues long. Germline V CDR1 and CDR2: SGHRS, YFSETQ. The DNA for the CDR3 is TGCGCCAGCAGCTTGGGTCTGGGGGCGGGCACTGAAGCTTTCTTT. Encoded protein: CASSLGLGAGTEAFF.

The gene calls are TRBV5-1 and TRBJ1-5; D is perhaps TRBD1 (5 bases). CDR3 length equals 15 residues. CDR1 and CDR2 from the germline V gene are SGHRS and YFSETQ. V lost 4 bases and J 0 bases, leaving 11 bases between the germline ends. CDR3 protein: CASSLNQGSNQPQHF. The CDR3 bases are TGCGCCAGCAGCCTAAACCAGGGTAGCAATCAGCCCCAGCATTTT.

V gene TRBV30 combines with J gene TRBJ1-5; D perhaps matches TRBD1 (6 bases). This CDR3 has 13 residues. The germline CDR1 and CDR2 sequences are GTSNPN and SVGIG (reference sequence). Trimming removed 5 bases from V and 4 bases from J, with 12 bases in between. CDR3 sequence reads: CAWAGQLNQPQHF. The CDR3 region has the DNA TGTGCCTGGGCTGGACAGCTAAATCAGCCCCAGCATTTT.

The chain carries TRBV7-2 and TRBJ2-7, with 8 nucleotides matching TRBD2. The CDR3 consists of 12 residues. After removal of 5 bases from V and 4 bases from J, the junction contained 1 base not matched to a gene. The V gene's germline CDR1 is SGHTA and CDR2 FQGNSA. CDR3 DNA: TGTGCCAGCAGCGGGACTAGGTACGAGCAGTACTTC. Residues: CASSGTRYEQYF.

V and J are TRBV19 and TRBJ1-1, with D unclear. Germline loops: CDR1 LNHDA, CDR2 SQIVND (reference sequence). The CDR3 runs 14 residues. V lost 3 bases, J lost 3 bases, and 11 bases lay in between. The CDR3 loop is CASSIGQVYTEAFF. The DNA for the CDR3 is TGTGCCAGTAGTATTGGGCAGGTGTACACTGAAGCTTTCTTT.

Worth noting for this clone: Mismatch with germline at one junction end may stem from a read error. The chain couples TRBV27 to TRBJ2-6; D is perhaps TRBD2 (7 bases). Germline CDR1 MNHEY, CDR2 SMNVEV (reference sequence). The length of the CDR3 is 18 residues. CDR3 in amino acids: CASSLKGGGPLGANGLTF. CDR3 coding DNA: TGTGCCAGCAGTTTAAAGGGGGGAGGGCCTCTTGGGGCCAACGGCCTGACTTTC.

The chain recombines TRBV30 with TRBJ1-1, with a tentative D call TRBD1 (5 bases). The germline V and J ends were trimmed by 4 bases and 5 bases, with 11 bases remaining between them. Germline values: CDR1 GTSNPN, CDR2 SVGIG (reference sequence). CDR3 length equals 12 residues. In nucleotides, the CDR3 is TGTGCCTGGACTCAGGGTAATACTGAAGCTTTCTTT. This gives the protein CAWTQGNTEAFF.

The chain has TRBV19 and TRBJ2-3, with D maybe TRBD1 (6 bases). The CDR3 sequence is 12 residues long. Deletions cut 9 bases from V and 6 bases from J, with 13 bases between. From germline, CDR1 is LNHDA and CDR2 SQIVND (reference sequence). The DNA for the CDR3 is TGTGCCAGCCGAACAGGGTGGGATACGCAGTATTTT. Amino acids: CASRTGWDTQYF.

The V call is TRBV28, the J call TRBJ2-2; possible D gene TRBD2, 6 bases. Trimming removed 3 bases at V and 0 bases at J, with 8 bases between. Germline V gene sequence: CDR1 MDHEN, CDR2 SYDVKM. There are 15 residues in the CDR3. CDR3: CASSFGGTNTGELFF. The CDR3 DNA sequence: TGTGCCAGCAGTTTCGGCGGGACGAACACCGGGGAGCTGTTTTTT.

The rearrangement joins TRBV30 to TRBJ1-2; 7 positions agree with TRBD1. V trimming: 1 base; J trimming: 8 bases; junction bases outside the gene matches: 4. This CDR3 spans 12 amino acids. Germline V gives CDR1 GTSNPN, CDR2 SVGIG (reference sequence). For the CDR3, the DNA is TGTGCCTGGAGTGATAACAGGGGCGGCTACACCTTC. This codes for CAWSDNRGGYTF.

CDR3 residues: CASSYGGGAYEQYF. CDR3 sequence (DNA): TGTGCCAGCAGCTACGGCGGCGGTGCCTACGAGCAGTACTTC. The V and J genes are TRBV7-3 and TRBJ2-7; D uncertain. The CDR3 is made up of 14 amino acids. V lost 4 bases and J lost 2, with 12 bases in between. CDR1 and CDR2 (germline): SGHTA, FQGTGA.

The rearrangement joins TRBV9 to TRBJ2-1; 9 nucleotides match TRBD1. Germline V lookup: CDR1 SGDLS, CDR2 YYNGEE. This CDR3 is built from 17 residues. The V segment lost 0 bases and the J segment 3 bases; nucleotides outside the gene matches: 7. This chain's CDR3 is CASSVVGETGGYNEQFF. CDR3 DNA: TGTGCCAGCAGCGTAGTAGGGGAGACAGGGGGCTACAATGAGCAGTTCTTC.

This clone appeared a few times. J is TRBJ2-1 and V is TRBV7-6; 7 bases are shared with TRBD1. From germline, CDR1 is SGHVS and CDR2 FNYEAQ. The V gene end was trimmed by 1 base and the J gene end by 8 bases; junction bases not matched to a gene: 8. The CDR3 covers 15 residues. The CDR3 DNA sequence: TGTGCCAGCAGCTTAGTGGGACAGAGAGGCGATGAGCAGTTCTTC. Translation: CASSLVGQRGDEQFF.

This rearrangement joins TRBV5-1 to TRBJ1-3, with no clear D. The CDR3 runs to 17 residues. V gave up 4 bases and J gave up 0 bases, with 17 bases separating them. The germline CDR1 and CDR2 sequences are SGHRS and YFSETQ. The CDR3 sequence is CASSAGRERSSGNTIYF. The CDR3 DNA reads TGCGCCAGCAGCGCCGGGAGGGAACGGAGCTCTGGAAACACCATATATTTT.

This clone was detected only once. The rearrangement links TRBV14 to TRBJ1-4, with a possible D match to TRBD1 (5 bases). This CDR3 contains 15 residues. The V gene's germline CDR1 is SGHDN and CDR2 FVKESK. Trimming pared 2 bases from V and 5 bases from J, leaving 12 bases between. DNA for the CDR3: TGTGCCAGCAGCCAACGCGGGACGGAGAATGAAAAACTGTTTTTT. Its protein product is CASSQRGTENEKLFF. Full variable domain (outside the CDR3, taken from reference TRBV14 and TRBJ1-4): EAGVTQFPSHSVIEKGQTVTLRCDPISGHDNLYWYRRVMGKEIKFLLHFVKESKQDESGMPNNRFLAERTGGTYSTLKVQPAELEDSGVYFCASSQRGTENEKLFFGSGTQLSVL.

This clone has more than one count but fewer than ten. DNA for the CDR3: TGTGCCAGCAGCTTCGCCGGGACAGGGCGCAATCAGCCCCAGCATTTT. The encoded protein is CASSFAGTGRNQPQHF. The chain links TRBV5-6 to TRBJ1-5; 9 bases align to TRBD1. Germline V gives CDR1 SGHDT, CDR2 YYEEEE. The V gene end was trimmed by 2 bases and the J gene end by 2 bases; junction bases not matched to a gene: 5. CDR3 length equals 16 residues.

The chain is built from TRBV7-2 and TRBJ2-7, with D maybe TRBD2 (6 bases). The CDR3 is 14 residues long. V lost 0 bases and J lost 5, with 11 bases in between. Germline V gene lookup returns CDR1 SGHTA and CDR2 FQGNSA. The CDR3 DNA reads TGTGCCAGCAGCTTAGCGGGAGGTCTCAACGAGCAGTACTTC. Protein: CASSLAGGLNEQYF.

The chain carries TRBV7-9 and TRBJ2-7; D may be TRBD2 (6 bases). V was trimmed by 7 bases and J by 0 bases, leaving 10 bases between them. CDR1 is SEHNR, CDR2 FQNEAQ, per germline (reference sequence). The CDR3 contains 13 residues. The CDR3 here is CASNFGGSYEQYF. The CDR3 DNA is TGTGCCAGCAATTTCGGGGGCTCCTACGAGCAGTACTTC.

The genes are TRBV5-1 and TRBJ1-2; D is unclear. Looked up from germline, CDR1 is SGHRS and CDR2 is YFSETQ. V was pared by 4 bases and J by 0 bases, with 13 bases between. The CDR3 extends over 15 amino acids. DNA for the CDR3: TGCGCCAGCAGCCCCCGCAGAGACTCTAACTATGGCTACACCTTC. It specifies CASSPRRDSNYGYTF.

The CDR3 coding sequence is TGTGCCAGCAGCCCTGGACAGGGGATGGGGGGCTTAGCCAAAAACAGTCAGTACTTC. It codes for CASSPGQGMGGLAKNSQYF. The V gene is TRBV21-1, the J gene TRBJ2-4; the listed D gene, TRBD1, was not tested against the DNA. TRBV21-1 is deemed a pseudogene. The CDR3 has 19 residues.

The gene calls are TRBV11-2 and TRBJ2-1; D is perhaps TRBD2 (6 bases). This CDR3 is built from 14 residues. Trimming shortened V by 4 bases and J by 6 bases, and 13 bases separated the two germline ends. The germline gives CDR1 SGHAT, CDR2 FQNNGV. CDR3 coding DNA: TGTGCCAGCAGCTCGGGAGTTATTTCCAATGAGCAGTTCTTC. Translated, it gives CASSSGVISNEQFF.

The chain links TRBV27 to TRBJ2-7, with 7 bases fitting TRBD1. CDR3 length: 15 residues. Trimming took 2 bases from V and 4 from J; bases not matched to a gene: 8. Germline CDR1 is MNHEY and CDR2 is SMNVEV (reference sequence). In nucleotides, the CDR3 is TGTGCCAGCAGTTTAAAAGGGGGCAGGGTTTACGAGCAGTACTTC. Translated: CASSLKGGRVYEQYF.

This chain links TRBV9 with TRBJ2-7; perhaps TRBD2 as D (6 bases). V was cut by 4 bases and J by 2 bases, with 13 bases left in between. The CDR3 runs 14 residues. CDR1 SGDLS and CDR2 YYNGEE come from the germline V gene. The CDR3 coding sequence is TGTGCCAGCAGCCCCACCGGGAGCACCTACGAGCAGTACTTC. Residues: CASSPTGSTYEQYF.